The rows below give T cell receptor beta chains drawn from one sample of a study of blood T cell repertoires in COVID-19. Generated by immunoSEQ multiplex PCR, the TCRdb table keeps only in-frame clones and is missing some. The table records some 42,000 clones, about three quarters of them present only once. Sequenced: peripheral blood. The source of these receptors is a woman in her seventies with acute or convalescent COVID-19. Each CDR3 is given with its conserved first and last residue. The D gene is left open where the match is weak. Some rows mark clone size as missing; the rest say once, few, many or name a class of expanded clone.

clone size	V gene	D gene	J gene	CDR3 DNA	CDR3 protein
.	TRBV2	TRBD2	TRBJ2-1	TGTGCCAGCCTCAACGGGCGGGGGGGCAATGAGCAGTTCTTC	CASLNGRGGNEQFF
.	TRBV6-2/TRBV6-3	TRBD2	TRBJ2-1	TGTGCCAGCAGTAGAGCGGGGGCCCCCCTTTACAATGAGCAGTTCTTC	CASSRAGAPLYNEQFF
few	TRBV7-2	TRBD1	TRBJ1-6	TGTGCCAGCAGCACCGGGGGGGGGACAGCTAGGCCCCTCCACTTT	CASSTGGGTARPLHF
.	TRBV19	TRBD1	TRBJ1-2	TGTGCCAGTAGTATAGTTGGGACAGTCGGCGGCTACACCTTC	CASSIVGTVGGYTF
.	TRBV5-4	TRBD1	TRBJ1-1	TGTGCCAGCAGCGGGAACAGGGGGCTTGCCACTGAAGCTTTCTTT	CASSGNRGLATEAFF
.	TRBV30	.	TRBJ2-3	TGTGCCTGGGCAGGGGTCGCCTCGGATACGCAGTATTTT	CAWAGVASDTQYF
.	TRBV7-2	.	TRBJ1-4	TGTGCCAGCAGCTTAGTGGCAGGCCCTAATGAAAAACTGTTTTTT	CASSLVAGPNEKLFF
.	TRBV11-2	.	TRBJ2-1	TGTGCCAGCAGCTTTTCAGGCAATGAGCAGTTCTTC	CASSFSGNEQFF
.	TRBV15	.	TRBJ1-4	TGTGCCACCAGCAGAGATCTGGGGCAGAATGAAAAACTGTTTTTT	CATSRDLGQNEKLFF
.	TRBV14	TRBD1	TRBJ2-7	TGTGCCAGCAGATCCGGGACAGGGATTTCCTACGAGCAGTACTTC	CASRSGTGISYEQYF